This TCR beta chain derives from a study of cytomegalovirus exposure and HLA in healthy donors. Germline values: CDR1 KGHSH, CDR2 LQKENI. Trimming stripped 3 bases from V and 3 bases from J, with 14 bases between. The CDR3 is 15 residues long. Findings and limits, study-wide: Some public TCRs appeared in many individuals, while most sequences were rare.

For this clone: No antigen is known for it.

A multiplex PCR was run with 60 Vbeta primers and 13 Jbeta primers. Repertoires were generated with immunoSEQ multiplex PCR, while TCRdb's copy carries only in-frame clones and drops some. The sample holds over 85,000 clones; 70% to 85% are singletons and the top ten take about 6.6%. Sequenced: PBMCs. The J gene is TRBJ1-2, the V gene TRBV18; TRBD1 might be the D (6 bases). The receptor was isolated from a man aged 25 to 40 in good health and CMV-seropositive. The CDR3 sequence is CASSPNPGEHYGYTF. CDR3 sequence (DNA): TGTGCCAGCTCACCCAACCCAGGGGAACACTATGGCTACACCTTC.